One and the same sample provided the 9 T cell receptor beta chains below, sequenced in a study of CD8 T cells in Susac syndrome (dated by TCRdb to the late 2010s). Libraries were constructed by the immunoSEQ multiplex PCR assay. RNA was extracted with the RNeasy kit and 0.5 to 1 ug was reverse transcribed using random hexamers. TCRdb handled the public reads itself, with Q25 trimming in fastp and clone calling in MiXCR, and kept productive beta chains. CDR3 protein sequences are deduplicated, and each keeps its most common genes and DNA. The sample yields a few hundred thousand distinct CDR3 sequences; roughly 95% were counted once. In total, the top ten clones hold about 0.071% of the sample. The source material was CD4+ T cells from PBMCs. The origin of the receptors is a human donor with multiple sclerosis.

The chain joins TRBV7-9 to TRBJ1-2; tentatively, D is TRBD1 (5 bases). The germline V gene encodes CDR1 SEHNR and CDR2 FQNEAQ (reference sequence). Between the trimmed V and J ends, which lost 5 bases and 8 bases, there was a span of 15 bases. There are 13 residues in the CDR3. CDR3 in amino acids: CASSPHGARGYTF. The CDR3, as DNA: TGTGCCAGCAGCCCCCACGGGGCGCGGGGCTACACCTTC.

The J gene is TRBJ2-2, the V gene TRBV27, with D tentatively TRBD2 (6 bases). This CDR3 is built from 14 residues. Germline values: CDR1 MNHEY, CDR2 SMNVEV (reference sequence). Trimming cost V 4 bases and J 6 bases, with 12 bases left between them. This CDR3 is CASSWGVQAGELFF. The CDR3 DNA reads TGTGCCAGCAGTTGGGGGGTTCAGGCCGGGGAGCTGTTTTTT.

The CDR3 nucleotides read TGTGCCAGCAGCCTCCAGGGTTTTTCTGGGGCCAACGTCCTGACTTTC. Protein sequence: CASSLQGFSGANVLTF. The genes are TRBV7-6 and TRBJ2-6; possible D gene TRBD1, 5 bases. The CDR3 sequence is 16 residues long. Germline CDR1 is SGHVS and CDR2 is FNYEAQ. V was cut by 5 bases and J by 1 base, with 12 bases left in between.

The V gene is TRBV6-5, the J gene TRBJ1-1; D may be TRBD1 (6 bases). Germline lookup yields CDR1 MNHEY and CDR2 SVGAGI. V shed 2 bases and J shed 2 bases, with 9 bases lying between them. The CDR3 sequence is 14 residues long. The CDR3 loop reads CASSYGQPNTEAFF. In DNA, the CDR3 is TGTGCCAGCAGTTACGGACAGCCTAACACTGAAGCTTTCTTT.

The V and J genes are TRBV19 and TRBJ1-2, with D uncertain. CDR3 length: 11 amino acids. Trimming cost V 6 bases and J 4 bases, with 6 bases left between them. Germline CDR1 reads LNHDA; CDR2 reads SQIVND (reference sequence). CDR3 DNA sequence: TGTGCCAGTAGAAGGACCTATGGCTACACCTTC. Amino acids: CASRRTYGYTF.

The rearrangement uses TRBV19 and TRBJ2-1; D is unresolved. The CDR3 is made up of 11 amino acids. CDR1 is LNHDA and CDR2 is SQIVND in the germline V gene (reference sequence). V was clipped by 6 bases and J by 6 bases, with 6 bases between them. The CDR3, as DNA: TGTGCCAGTAGCAATTTCAATGAGCAGTTCTTC. As protein: CASSNFNEQFF.

The chain combines TRBV27 with TRBJ2-1; D could derive from TRBD1 or TRBD2 (5 bases each). CDR3 length: 13 amino acids. Trimming removed 8 bases from V and 11 bases from J, with 19 bases in between. The germline V gene encodes CDR1 MNHEY and CDR2 SMNVEV (reference sequence). CDR3 DNA sequence: TGTGCCAGCTTTTCAACAACCTTGGGACAGCAGTTCTTC. Residues: CASFSTTLGQQFF.

The chain links TRBV20-1 to TRBJ2-3, with D perhaps matching TRBD1 or TRBD2 (6 bases each). V lost 7 bases, J lost 5 bases, and 16 bases lay in between. The CDR3 sequence is 13 residues long. Germline V CDR1 and CDR2: DFQATT, SNEGSKA (reference sequence). The CDR3 DNA reads as TGCAGTGTGGGTGGCGGAGGGGGAGATACGCAGTATTTT. Amino acids: CSVGGGGGDTQYF.

This clonotype was picked up one time. The V call is TRBV28, the J call TRBJ2-7; TRBD2 agrees at 8 bases. V trimming: 5 bases; J trimming: 2 bases; junction bases outside the gene matches: 11. There are 16 residues in the CDR3. Looked up from germline, CDR1 is MDHEN and CDR2 is SYDVKM. The CDR3 bases are TGTGCCAGCAGTCCTTCAACTAGCGGTTACACCTACGAGCAGTACGTC. It is translated as CASSPSTSGYTYEQYV.